What follows describes a single TCR beta chain. The data are from a study of blood T cell repertoires in COVID-19. Background on the study: Acute and convalescent COVID-19 samples came from the United States, Italy and Spain. In each case, the material was cDNA or gDNA derived from T cells, B-cell-depleted T cells, or PBMCs.

Per the study methods: From reference gene primer amplification, estimates of nucleated cell counts were derived. TCRdb keeps only in-frame clones here, not all; method: immunoSEQ multiplex PCR. V and J calls and clone size are given by that table; D and trimming were obtained from the DNA. The profile shows roughly 100,000 clones, roughly 71% of them singletons. The germline gives CDR1 SGHTA, CDR2 FQGNSA. The CDR3 is made up of 15 amino acids. The V end lost 5 bases, the J end lost 1 base, and 13 bases lay between the germline ends. The sequence was obtained from a man older than 75 with acute or convalescent COVID-19. Source material: peripheral blood. This chain joins TRBV7-2 and TRBJ2-3; D is unresolved. The CDR3 nucleotides read TGTGCCAGCAGCCTAGATCCCGCGGGCACAGATACGCAGTATTTT. It encodes CASSLDPAGTDTQYF.